These 27 T cell receptor beta chains were sequenced from one sample in a study of blood T cells in healthy people across ages. Using a J-beta primer mix together with a sample-barcoded 5' primer, a second PCR was run for about 6 to 12 cycles. TCRdb re-derived calls from the 5' RACE reads in MiXCR, one entry per CDR3 protein. The sample lists more than 600,000 distinct CDR3 sequences, 25% occurring once. This sample also belongs to another study, concerning T cells of mothers and their children.

What was sequenced was blood. These receptors were taken from a boy between 10 and 17 years old in good health.

This chain uses TRBV11-3 with TRBJ1-1, with 7 bases that match TRBD1. The CDR3 is 15 amino acids. Germline CDR1 reads SGHNT; CDR2 reads YENEEA. V gave up 2 bases and J gave up 2 bases; unmatched junction bases: 5. The CDR3 DNA reads as TGTGCCAGCAGCTTAAGAGGGGGCTTTAACACTGAAGCTTTCTTT. This codes for CASSLRGGFNTEAFF.

This clonotype was detected only a few times. The chain couples TRBV5-6 to TRBJ2-3; D is possibly TRBD2 (5 bases). The CDR3 is 16 amino acids. CDR1 and CDR2 (germline): SGHDT, YYEEEE. Trimming left V 0 bases short and J 0 bases short, with 11 bases between. The CDR3 DNA reads as TGTGCCAGCAGCTTGGGTGCGGAGCGGAGCACAGATACGCAGTATTTT. It encodes CASSLGAERSTDTQYF.

V gene TRBV12-3 or TRBV12-4 combines with J gene TRBJ1-2, with TRBD1 matching over 9 bases. J lost 4 bases, V lost 5 bases, and 5 bases had no gene match. This CDR3 spans 14 amino acids. The CDR3 DNA reads TGTGCCAGCAGTGGGACAGGGTTTTCCTATGGCTACACCTTC. Translated, it gives CASSGTGFSYGYTF.

This chain joins TRBV11-3 and TRBJ2-5; D gene unclear. The DNA end is a closer match to TRBJ2-7, so the J assignment may be wrong. This CDR3 is built from 13 residues. Germline lookup yields CDR1 SGHNT and CDR2 YENEEA. CDR3 DNA: TGTGCCAGCAGCTCCACCACCGACTACGAGCAGTACTTC. Encoded protein: CASSSTTDYEQYF.

V gene TRBV29-1 combines with J gene TRBJ2-1; D is perhaps TRBD2 (5 bases). The germline V and J ends were trimmed by 7 bases and 4 bases, with 5 bases remaining between them. The CDR3 length is 10 residues. The germline V gene has CDR1 SQVTM and CDR2 ANQGSEA. The CDR3 sequence: CSGEYNEQFF. The CDR3 DNA is TGCAGCGGGGAGTACAATGAGCAGTTCTTC.

V gene TRBV11-3 combines with J gene TRBJ2-1, with 7 bases matching TRBD1. Unmatched junction bases numbered 10, after V lost 5 bases and J lost 0 bases. The length of the CDR3 is 17 residues. Germline V lookup: CDR1 SGHNT, CDR2 YENEEA. DNA of the CDR3: TGTGCCAGCAGCCCGGAGTGGGACAGTAGCTCCTACAATGAGCAGTTCTTC. Translation: CASSPEWDSSSYNEQFF.

CDR3 bases: TGCGCCAGCAGCCAAGCGGACGCTTACTACGAGCAGTACTTC. Translated: CASSQADAYYEQYF. This chain links TRBV4-1 with TRBJ2-5, with D unclear. The J call may be in error: the DNA end matches TRBJ2-7 better. CDR3 length: 14 amino acids. CDR1 and CDR2 (germline): MGHRA, YSYEKL.

This clonotype was observed a handful of times. This chain uses TRBV2 with TRBJ1-1, with 9 bases fitting TRBD1. Trimming took 5 bases from V and 11 from J; bases not matched to a gene: 15. CDR1 SNHLY and CDR2 FYNNEI come from the germline V gene. The CDR3 is 15 amino acids. DNA of the CDR3: TGTGCCAGCAGTAAACCTAGGACAGGGGTCTTTTCTGCTTTCTTT. Amino acids: CASSKPRTGVFSAFF.

This rearrangement joins TRBV6-2 or TRBV6-3 to TRBJ1-2; D is uncertain. V was shortened by 4 bases and J by 2 bases, with 5 bases between the two germline ends. CDR1 is MNHEY and CDR2 is SVGEGT in the germline V gene. The CDR3 extends over 12 amino acids. The CDR3: CASSSRNYGYTF. In DNA, the CDR3 is TGTGCCAGCAGTTCCCGCAACTATGGCTACACCTTC.

The chain links TRBV11-2 to TRBJ2-2, with 8 bases matching TRBD1. The CDR3 runs to 12 residues. The V gene's germline CDR1 is SGHAT and CDR2 FQNNGV. The ends lost 8 bases at V and 6 bases at J; junction bases unmatched: 2. CDR3 protein: CASGQGPGELFF. In DNA form, the CDR3 reads TGTGCCAGCGGACAGGGACCCGGGGAGCTGTTTTTT.

The chain joins TRBV7-2 to TRBJ2-5, with D possibly being TRBD2 (6 bases). The J call is doubtful: the DNA matches TRBJ2-7 better. Germline V gene data show CDR1 as SGHTA and CDR2 as FQGNSA. The CDR3 contains 14 residues. The DNA for the CDR3 is TGTGCCAGCAGCTTGGGAGGCAGCCCCCACGAGCAGTACTTC. Its protein product is CASSLGGSPHEQYF.

The chain couples TRBV4-2 to TRBJ2-1; no clear D gene. Trimming left V 4 bases short and J 2 bases short, with 12 bases between. Germline-derived CDR1 and CDR2 are LGHNA and YNFKEQ. This CDR3 is built from 15 residues. The CDR3 region is CASSLGPQPYNEQFF. The CDR3 DNA follows: TGTGCCAGCAGCCTAGGCCCACAGCCCTACAATGAGCAGTTCTTC.

This chain uses TRBV19 with TRBJ1-5, with D unclear. The V gene lost 5 bases and the J gene lost 6 bases, with 11 bases spanning the gap. CDR1 and CDR2 from the germline V gene are LNHDA and SQIVND (reference sequence). This CDR3 contains 13 residues. This CDR3 reads CASSVARLQPQHF. In nucleotides, the CDR3 is TGTGCCAGTAGTGTAGCGAGGCTTCAGCCCCAGCATTTT.

This clonotype was counted between two and nine times. The chain combines TRBV4-1 with TRBJ2-3, with 9 nucleotides matching TRBD2. This CDR3 contains 16 residues. V trimming: 2 bases; J trimming: 8 bases; junction bases outside the gene matches: 11. Per germline, CDR1 MGHRA and CDR2 YSYEKL. This CDR3 is CASSQYAGGGAATQYF. In DNA form, the CDR3 reads TGCGCCAGCAGCCAATATGCGGGCGGGGGGGCCGCTACGCAGTATTTT.

Only one count was recorded for this clonotype. This chain joins TRBV7-2 and TRBJ2-1; TRBD2 agrees at 12 bases. CDR1 is SGHTA, CDR2 FQGNSA, per germline. The CDR3 is made up of 16 amino acids. J was trimmed by 5 bases and V by 5 bases; bases with no gene match: 7. The CDR3 sequence is CASSRRTSGKNNEQFF. CDR3 nucleotide sequence: TGTGCCAGCAGCCGGCGGACTAGCGGGAAGAACAATGAGCAGTTCTTC.

This chain links TRBV5-1 with TRBJ2-1; 13 nucleotides align to TRBD2. Germline values: CDR1 SGHRS, CDR2 YFSETQ. The CDR3 has 16 amino acids. V was clipped by 6 bases and J by 5 bases; unmatched bases: 8. The CDR3 coding sequence is TGCGCCAGCACTCCGGGGGGACTAGCGGGGAACAATGAGCAGTTCTTC. Amino acid sequence: CASTPGGLAGNNEQFF.

The V call is TRBV28, the J call TRBJ1-5, with 7 bases lining up with TRBD1. Germline values: CDR1 MDHEN, CDR2 SYDVKM. J gave up 0 bases and V 8 bases, and 7 bases lay outside the gene matches. There are 15 residues in the CDR3. CDR3 coding DNA: TGTGCCAGCGAGGTAACAGGGGATAGCAATCAGCCCCAGCATTTT. Its translation is CASEVTGDSNQPQHF.

This clonotype has a handful of counts. The genes are TRBV7-3 and TRBJ2-7, with unresolved D. The length of the CDR3 is 13 residues. V lost 2 bases and J 0 bases, leaving 5 bases between the germline ends. Germline CDR1 is SGHTA and CDR2 is FQGTGA. The CDR3 region is CASSLWTSYEQYF. The CDR3 nucleotides read TGTGCCAGCAGCTTATGGACCTCCTACGAGCAGTACTTC.

V usage is TRBV6-2 or TRBV6-3 and J usage is TRBJ2-7; a possible D gene is TRBD2 (5 bases). V was clipped by 7 bases and J by 7 bases, with 17 bases between them. CDR1 and CDR2 (germline): MNHEY, SVGEGT. The CDR3 is 13 residues long. The CDR3 bases are TGTGCCAGCATAGGACTGAGGACTGGGGAGCAGTACTTC. Translation gives CASIGLRTGEQYF.

This clonotype was seen only a few times. J is TRBJ2-7 and V is TRBV29-1; perhaps TRBD2 as D (6 bases). Trimming removed 6 bases from V and 6 bases from J, with 24 bases in between. Germline V gives CDR1 SQVTM, CDR2 ANQGSEA. The CDR3 consists of 15 residues. The CDR3 sequence is CSVLGPIAEKGEQYF. The CDR3 DNA follows: TGCAGCGTATTGGGACCGATAGCGGAGAAAGGCGAGCAGTACTTC.

The chain couples TRBV6-5 to TRBJ1-1; D is uncertain. Germline V gene sequence: CDR1 MNHEY, CDR2 SVGAGI. This CDR3 comprises 15 residues. V was shortened by 4 bases and J by 0 bases, with 12 bases between the two germline ends. The CDR3 region is CASSLQRSMNTEAFF. The CDR3 DNA sequence: TGTGCCAGCAGTTTACAGAGATCCATGAACACTGAAGCTTTCTTT.

This clonotype was found a few times. The V and J genes are TRBV29-1 and TRBJ1-1, with unresolved D. The V end lost 6 bases, the J end lost 7 bases, and 15 bases lay between the germline ends. This CDR3 has 12 residues. Germline V CDR1 and CDR2: SQVTM, ANQGSEA. The DNA for the CDR3 is TGCAGCGTCAGCGACAAGTGGGGTGAAGCTTTCTTT. Protein sequence: CSVSDKWGEAFF.

The chain recombines TRBV5-1 with TRBJ2-1; D is possibly TRBD1 or TRBD2 (5 bases each). CDR1 SGHRS and CDR2 YFSETQ come from the germline V gene. The CDR3 extends over 11 amino acids. V lost 5 bases and J 11 bases, leaving 11 bases between the germline ends. CDR3 sequence reads: CASSYEGKQFF. The CDR3 DNA is TGCGCCAGCAGTTACGAGGGGAAGCAGTTCTTC.

The V and J genes are TRBV7-2 and TRBJ2-1, with 9 bases that match TRBD1. With 9 bases clipped from V and 7 bases from J, the junction kept 13 bases outside the gene matches. The length of the CDR3 is 15 residues. Per the germline V gene, CDR1 is SGHTA and CDR2 is FQGNSA. The CDR3 protein is CARGQGPGLGNEQFF. CDR3 bases: TGTGCCAGGGGACAGGGTCCGGGACTCGGGAATGAGCAGTTCTTC. The variable domain in full, completed from reference TRBV7-2 and TRBJ2-1, reads GAGVSQSPSNKVTEKGKDVELRCDPISGHTALYWYRQSLGQGLEFLIYFQGNSAPDKSGLPSDRFSAERTGGSVSTLTIQRTQQEDSAVYLCARGQGPGLGNEQFFGPGTRLTVL.

The chain links TRBV28 to TRBJ1-2; 10 bases map to TRBD1. In germline, CDR1 is MDHEN, CDR2 SYDVKM. The ends lost 9 bases at V and 4 bases at J; junction bases unmatched: 5. This CDR3 is 13 amino acids long. CDR3 loop: CASRTGGGYGYTF. CDR3 nucleotides: TGTGCCAGTAGGACAGGGGGAGGCTATGGCTACACCTTC.

The chain employs TRBV4-3 and TRBJ1-4, with a possible D match to TRBD1 (5 bases). Germline CDR1 LGHNA, CDR2 YSLEER. V lost 3 bases and J 6 bases, leaving 17 bases between the germline ends. This CDR3 is built from 16 residues. The CDR3 spells CASSHTQGGVDEKLFF. CDR3 bases: TGCGCCAGCAGCCACACCCAGGGCGGGGTCGATGAAAAACTGTTTTTT.

This clonotype has a handful of counts. The CDR3 loop reads CSARDGTRQETQYF. As DNA, the CDR3 is TGCAGTGCTAGAGATGGGACCCGGCAAGAGACCCAGTACTTC. The chain joins TRBV20-1 to TRBJ2-1; tentatively, D is TRBD1 or TRBD2 (5 bases each). Near its end, the DNA agrees better with TRBJ2-5, so the J call may be wrong. The CDR3 sequence is 14 residues long. CDR1 and CDR2 (germline): DFQATT, SNEGSKA (reference sequence).